The 32 T cell receptor beta chains below all came from one sample that was sequenced in a study of blood T cell repertoires in COVID-19. Sequencing used immunoSEQ multiplex PCR; TCRdb keeps in-frame clones, though not all of them. The sample contains roughly 65,000 clones, approximately 79% of which appear only once. Sequences were obtained from peripheral blood. The receptors stem from a human donor in a cohort sampled during active COVID-19.

This clone was observed once. V gene TRBV2 combines with J gene TRBJ1-6; tentative D call: TRBD1 (5 bases). V dropped 7 bases and J dropped 3 bases, with 13 bases sitting between them. This CDR3 is 15 amino acids long. In germline, CDR1 is SNHLY, CDR2 FYNNEI. This CDR3 reads CASKPPTVYNSPLHF. The CDR3, as DNA: TGTGCCAGCAAGCCTCCGACAGTCTATAATTCACCCCTCCACTTT.

The chain recombines TRBV15 with TRBJ1-6; tentative D call: TRBD1 (5 bases). Germline-derived CDR1 and CDR2 are LNHNV and YYDKDF (reference sequence). V was trimmed by 6 bases and J by 7 bases, leaving 16 bases between them. This CDR3 region has 15 residues. CDR3 loop: CATSRGNQGNSPLHF. The DNA for the CDR3 is TGTGCCACCAGTCGAGGAAATCAGGGAAATTCACCCCTCCACTTT.

This chain links TRBV5-1 with TRBJ2-3; D perhaps matches TRBD1 (5 bases). V was pared by 4 bases and J by 1 base, with 19 bases between. The length of the CDR3 is 17 residues. Germline V gene sequence: CDR1 SGHRS, CDR2 YFSETQ. For the CDR3, the DNA is TGCGCCAGCAGCCCTTCAGGGCAGGCGGCTGGCACAGATACGCAGTATTTT. It is translated as CASSPSGQAAGTDTQYF.

The rearrangement joins TRBV19 to TRBJ2-5, with TRBD1 identical over 7 bases. The CDR3 is 15 amino acids. CDR1 and CDR2 (germline): LNHDA, SQIVND (reference sequence). V was pared by 6 bases and J by 3 bases, with 10 bases of the junction left unmatched. The CDR3 is CASSRRGRREETQYF. DNA for the CDR3: TGTGCCAGTAGCAGAAGGGGGCGCAGGGAAGAGACCCAGTACTTC.

The chain couples TRBV2 to TRBJ2-5; maybe TRBD2 (6 bases). Trimming pared 3 bases from V and 5 bases from J, leaving 13 bases between. The germline V gene encodes CDR1 SNHLY and CDR2 FYNNEI. This CDR3 has 14 amino acids. This chain's CDR3 is CASSDWGGGETQYF. The CDR3 DNA sequence: TGTGCCAGCAGTGACTGGGGAGGTGGGGAGACCCAGTACTTC.

This chain joins TRBV30 and TRBJ2-2; D may be TRBD2 (5 bases). Germline V lookup: CDR1 GTSNPN, CDR2 SVGIG (reference sequence). V gave up 3 bases and J gave up 6 bases, with 14 bases separating them. The CDR3 runs 14 residues. The CDR3 sequence: CAWSGSRVAGELFF. DNA of the CDR3: TGTGCCTGGAGCGGATCGAGGGTGGCCGGGGAGCTGTTTTTT.

The chain employs TRBV6-2 or TRBV6-3 and TRBJ2-3, with 9 bases that match TRBD1. Trimming took 5 bases from V and 0 from J; bases not matched to a gene: 9. The CDR3 length is 17 residues. Germline V gene sequence: CDR1 MNHEY, CDR2 SVGEGT. The CDR3 is CASSTFPGQGSTDTQYF. The CDR3, as DNA: TGTGCCAGCAGTACTTTCCCGGGACAGGGTAGCACAGATACGCAGTATTTT.

The chain links TRBV11-2 to TRBJ1-1; D ambiguous. Trimming left V 1 base short and J 4 bases short, with 16 bases between. Germline loops: CDR1 SGHAT, CDR2 FQNNGV. This CDR3 has 16 amino acids. The CDR3 coding sequence is TGTGCCAGCAGCTTAGGGCCCCGGAGGCGGGGCACTGAAGCTTTCTTT. It specifies CASSLGPRRRGTEAFF.

A few counts support this clone. An end of the junction does not agree with germline; a read error may underlie this. The rearrangement uses TRBV10-3 and TRBJ2-7; D gene unclear. The CDR3 is 14 residues long. In germline, CDR1 is ENHRY, CDR2 SYGVKD. The CDR3 DNA is TGTGCCATCAGTGAGGTGAAGAACCCAGGCTCGATGGACTTC. It specifies CAISEVKNPGSMDF.

This clone was recorded a few times. The chain combines TRBV7-2 with TRBJ2-7; maybe TRBD2 (6 bases). CDR1 and CDR2 (germline): SGHTA, FQGNSA. The CDR3 totals 15 residues. V gave up 4 bases and J gave up 2 bases, with 15 bases separating them. CDR3 residues: CASSSPGVYPYEQYF. The DNA for the CDR3 is TGTGCCAGCAGCTCTCCGGGGGTGTATCCCTACGAGCAGTACTTC.

This chain links TRBV25-1 with TRBJ2-6; D remains unclear. Germline CDR1 and CDR2: MGHDK and SYGVNS. The germline V and J ends were trimmed by 10 bases and 0 bases, with 10 bases remaining between them. The CDR3 consists of 14 residues. This chain's CDR3 is CAIADSSGANVLTF. The CDR3 DNA follows: TGTGCCATTGCGGATAGCTCTGGGGCCAACGTCCTGACTTTC. Full variable domain (missing parts from reference TRBV25-1 and TRBJ2-6): EADIYQTPRYLVIGTGKKITLECSQTMGHDKMYWYQQDPGMELHLIHYSYGVNSTEKGDLSSESTVSRIRTEHFPLTLESARPSHTSQYLCAIADSSGANVLTFGAGSRLTVL.

The rearrangement links TRBV6-5 to TRBJ2-3; 7 bases line up with TRBD1. Per the germline V gene, CDR1 is MNHEY and CDR2 is SVGAGI. The CDR3 totals 14 residues. Trimming at V came to 6 bases and at J to 3 bases, leaving 6 bases not matched to a gene. The CDR3 DNA is TGTGCCAGCAGGCAGACAGGGACGACAGATACGCAGTATTTT. Translating it yields CASRQTGTTDTQYF.

This chain connects TRBV28 to TRBJ2-5, with TRBD1 identical over 8 bases. This CDR3 contains 14 residues. CDR1 is MDHEN, CDR2 SYDVKM, per germline. After removal of 4 bases from V and 3 bases from J, the junction contained 4 bases not matched to a gene. The CDR3 DNA reads TGTGCCAGCAGTTCCGGACAGGGAGAAGAGACCCAGTACTTC. It specifies CASSSGQGEETQYF.

V usage is TRBV9 and J usage is TRBJ2-3; TRBD2 matches 10 bases. Per germline, CDR1 SGDLS and CDR2 YYNGEE. Trimming at V came to 4 bases and at J to 1 base, leaving 6 bases not matched to a gene. This CDR3 spans 16 amino acids. The CDR3 DNA follows: TGTGCCAGCAGCATTAGCGGGGGGAGCGGCACAGATACGCAGTATTTT. Translation gives CASSISGGSGTDTQYF.

About this clone: One end of the junction varies from germline; a read error may be responsible. The V and J genes are TRBV7-7 and TRBJ2-5; 8 nucleotides align to TRBD1. This CDR3 has 15 residues. The germline V gene has CDR1 SSHAT and CDR2 FNYEAQ (reference sequence). In DNA, the CDR3 is TGTGCTAGCAGCGGCCAGGGGACAGGCCAAGAGACCCAGTACTTC. Its protein product is CASSGQGTGQETQYF.

This sequence joins TRBV5-1 and TRBJ1-2, with 7 bases identical to TRBD1. Trimming took 1 base from V and 6 from J; bases not matched to a gene: 6. The CDR3 is 14 amino acids. Germline V gene sequence: CDR1 SGHRS, CDR2 YFSETQ. The CDR3 region is CASSLRGQVHGYTF. The CDR3 nucleotides are TGCGCCAGCAGCTTGAGAGGACAGGTCCATGGCTACACCTTC.

The rearrangement links TRBV11-3 to TRBJ2-2; TRBD1 might be the D (5 bases). Trimming took 5 bases from V and 1 from J, leaving 8 bases between them. CDR3 size: 14 residues. Per germline, CDR1 SGHNT and CDR2 YENEEA. The CDR3 nucleotides read TGTGCCAGCAGCCTTAGGGGGAACACCGGGGAGCTGTTTTTT. It codes for CASSLRGNTGELFF.

A few counts support this clone. V usage is TRBV18 and J usage is TRBJ2-7; perhaps TRBD1 as D (6 bases). Germline CDR1 reads KGHSH; CDR2 reads LQKENI. The V end was cut by 6 bases, the J end by 3 bases, with 15 bases between. There are 14 residues in the CDR3. CDR3 DNA sequence: TGTGCCAGCTCCCGGACCGACAGGAACTACGAGCAGTACTTC. It encodes CASSRTDRNYEQYF. Looking up the rest from reference TRBV18 and TRBJ2-7 gives the full variable domain: NAGVMQNPRHLVRRRGQEARLRCSPMKGHSHVYWYRQLPEEGLKFMVYLQKENIIDESGMPKERFSAEFPKEGPSILRIQQVVRGDSAAYFCASSRTDRNYEQYFGPGTRLTVT.

The chain carries TRBV19 and TRBJ2-5; 9 nucleotides align to TRBD1. Germline V gene lookup returns CDR1 LNHDA and CDR2 SQIVND (reference sequence). The CDR3 is made up of 14 amino acids. V was clipped by 6 bases and J by 7 bases; unmatched bases: 9. The CDR3 coding sequence is TGTGCCAGTAGGTCCCCGGACAGGGGAGGGACCCAGTACTTC. Its translation is CASRSPDRGGTQYF.

The chain joins TRBV2 to TRBJ2-2, with D unclear. Trimming removed 7 bases at V and 1 base at J, with 7 bases between. CDR1 and CDR2 from the germline V gene are SNHLY and FYNNEI. The CDR3 is made up of 13 amino acids. The CDR3 loop is CASKHLNTGELFF. CDR3 DNA: TGTGCCAGCAAACATTTGAACACCGGGGAGCTGTTTTTT.

In DNA form, the CDR3 reads TGCGCCAGCAGCTTCGGGGACAGAGACACCGGGGAGCTGTTTTTT. Its translation is CASSFGDRDTGELFF. The chain recombines TRBV5-1 with TRBJ2-2; 7 nucleotides align to TRBD1. With V trimmed by 2 bases and J by 3 bases, 4 bases remained unmatched. The V gene's germline CDR1 is SGHRS and CDR2 YFSETQ. This CDR3 has 15 residues.

The chain uses TRBV18 and TRBJ1-1; D unresolved. This CDR3 spans 13 amino acids. V was shortened by 4 bases and J by 3 bases, with 9 bases between the two germline ends. CDR1 is KGHSH, CDR2 LQKENI, per germline. The CDR3 here is CASSRSPDTEAFF. The CDR3 region has the DNA TGTGCCAGCTCACGTTCTCCGGACACTGAAGCTTTCTTT.

This chain uses TRBV11-2 with TRBJ2-5, with D uncertain. Trimming pared 5 bases from V and 4 bases from J, leaving 20 bases between. Germline lookup yields CDR1 SGHAT and CDR2 FQNNGV. The CDR3 contains 16 residues. The CDR3 region has the DNA TGTGCCAGCAGCCTCGTGGGCTTCGACATCCCAGAGACCCAGTACTTC. Amino acid sequence: CASSLVGFDIPETQYF.

The chain employs TRBV11-3 and TRBJ2-3; 7 bases match TRBD2. The V and J ends lost 2 bases and 3 bases, in that order; junction bases with no gene match: 5. The germline V gene has CDR1 SGHNT and CDR2 YENEEA. The CDR3 is 15 residues long. CDR3 sequence (DNA): TGTGCCAGCAGCTTATGGGGGGGGTCGACAGATACGCAGTATTTT. Translated: CASSLWGGSTDTQYF.

This clone is a singleton in its sample. J is TRBJ1-1 and V is TRBV21-1. TRBV21-1 is a recognized pseudogene. The CDR3 runs 15 residues. Written as DNA, the CDR3 is TGTGCCAGCAGCAAAAATGGCGGGTGCGACACTGAAGCTTTCTTT. It yields the protein CASSKNGGCDTEAFF.

The V gene is TRBV7-2, the J gene TRBJ2-6, with D unclear. This CDR3 region has 16 residues. Per the germline V gene, CDR1 is SGHTA and CDR2 is FQGNSA. The V gene lost 0 bases and the J gene lost 0 bases, with 6 bases spanning the gap. CDR3 DNA: TGTGCCAGCAGCTTAGCGCAGGACTCTGGGGCCAACGTCCTGACTTTC. Residues: CASSLAQDSGANVLTF.

The gene calls are TRBV5-5 and TRBJ2-1; 10 nucleotides agree with TRBD2. Germline CDR1 SGHKS, CDR2 YYEKEE (reference sequence). This CDR3 region has 15 residues. The J segment lost 3 bases and the V segment lost 4 bases, leaving 4 bases of the junction unmatched. CDR3 sequence (DNA): TGTGCCAGCAGCCCTACTAGCGGGGACTACAATGAGCAGTTCTTC. Protein product: CASSPTSGDYNEQFF.

The J gene is TRBJ2-1, the V gene TRBV28; 12 positions agree with TRBD2. Germline V CDR1 and CDR2: MDHEN, SYDVKM. This CDR3 spans 15 amino acids. Losses at the gene ends were 5 bases for V and 7 bases for J; bases not matched to a gene: 6. In nucleotides, the CDR3 is TGTGCCAGCAGTGAGCTAGCGGGAGGGCCTAATGAGCAGTTCTTC. Amino acids: CASSELAGGPNEQFF.

This chain links TRBV5-5 with TRBJ1-1, with D unresolved. V lost 5 bases and J lost 5, with 19 bases in between. CDR3 length: 15 amino acids. Germline V gene sequence: CDR1 SGHKS, CDR2 YYEKEE (reference sequence). CDR3 DNA sequence: TGTGCCAGCAGTCCCCGCCGGATCTGGAGTACTGAAGCTTTCTTT. Translation gives CASSPRRIWSTEAFF.

The chain has TRBV7-8 and TRBJ1-2; D may be TRBD1 (6 bases). Trimming pared 2 bases from V and 6 bases from J, leaving 13 bases between. The CDR3 totals 14 residues. Germline loops: CDR1 SGHVS, CDR2 FQNEAQ. The CDR3 coding sequence is TGTGCCAGCAGCTTACAGGGGATGGGGCATGGCTACACCTTC. Its translation: CASSLQGMGHGYTF.

V usage is TRBV30 and J usage is TRBJ1-2, with D possibly matching TRBD1 (6 bases). The CDR3 has 14 amino acids. Germline values: CDR1 GTSNPN, CDR2 SVGIG (reference sequence). The ends were cut back, 3 bases at V and 4 bases at J, with 15 bases in the middle. The CDR3 sequence: CAWSHLTGSYGYTF. The CDR3 DNA is TGTGCCTGGAGCCATCTTACAGGGAGCTATGGCTACACCTTC.

The genes are TRBV10-3 and TRBJ2-6; tentative D call: TRBD1 (5 bases). Trimming shortened V by 1 base and J by 3 bases, and 13 bases separated the two germline ends. Per the germline V gene, CDR1 is ENHRY and CDR2 is SYGVKD. The CDR3 contains 17 residues. CDR3: CAISEWTREGGANVLTF. CDR3 sequence (DNA): TGTGCCATCAGTGAGTGGACAAGGGAAGGTGGGGCCAACGTCCTGACTTTC.